This paragraph covers one TCR beta chain sequence. No antigen is known for it. This CDR3 is built from 17 residues. Germline CDR1 reads LGHNA; CDR2 reads YSLEER. With 1 base clipped from V and 4 bases from J, the junction kept 10 bases outside the gene matches. This record comes from a study of shared clonotypes between healthy human individuals. Regarding the study as a whole: With few donors, the genetic and exposure-history diversity represented was limited.

The assay was immunoSEQ multiplex PCR, and TCRdb's table has in-frame clones only and misses some. The sample contains some 1.5 million clones, approximately 98% of which appear only once. The J gene is TRBJ2-7, the V gene TRBV4-3; the match to TRBD2 covers 10 bases. The clonotype originates from a man younger than 40 in good health. Sequencing was carried out using naive CD4+ T cells sorted from blood. Subset of the sample: CD45RA+ positively selected. CDR3 bases: TGCGCCAGCAGCCAAGCGGGTAGCGGGAGGCGGGGATACGAGCAGTACTTC. Protein: CASSQAGSGRRGYEQYF.